This T cell receptor (beta chain) was profiled in a study of blood T cell repertoires in COVID-19. Study at large: PBMCs, B-cell-depleted T cells, or T cells provided the cDNA or gDNA that made up the material.

In the original workflow: Nucleated cell counts were estimated from reference gene primer amplification. The method was immunoSEQ multiplex PCR; TCRdb's version includes in-frame clones alone and lacks a portion of them. The DNA gave D and trimming, while V, J and clone size come from that table. Here the sample spans about 200,000 clones, 85% being singletons. A single count supports this clone. V gave up 8 bases and J gave up 4 bases, with 18 bases separating them. The CDR3 is 14 residues long. CDR1 and CDR2 (germline): MNHEY, SVGAGI. This TCR came from a woman at least 80 years old with acute or convalescent COVID-19. The sequencing input was peripheral blood. The V gene is TRBV6-5, the J gene TRBJ2-7, with D possibly being TRBD1 (6 bases). The CDR3 DNA reads as TGTGCCAGCGCCGGACAGCATGGTAGTTACGAGCAGTACTTC. This codes for CASAGQHGSYEQYF.